A single sample is the source of the 13 T cell receptor beta chains below, sequenced in a study of cytomegalovirus exposure and HLA in healthy donors. The study ran its PCR with 60 Vbeta and 13 Jbeta primers. Some clones are missing from TCRdb's copy, which holds only in-frame ones; the method was immunoSEQ multiplex PCR. This sample has 100,000 to 150,000 clones, with 70% to 90% found just once. The sample consisted of PBMCs. The receptors here all came from a man between 35 and 55 years old in good health and CMV-seronegative.

This chain links TRBV30 with TRBJ1-2, with a weak D call TRBD1 (6 bases). Germline-derived CDR1 and CDR2 are GTSNPN and SVGIG (reference sequence). V lost 0 bases and J lost 6, with 11 bases in between. This CDR3 is 13 amino acids long. CDR3 bases: TGTGCCTGGAGTGTATTTGGGGGCGATGGCTACACCTTC. This encodes CAWSVFGGDGYTF. Variable domain in full (rest from reference TRBV30 and TRBJ1-2): SQTIHQWPATLVQPVGSPLSLECTVEGTSNPNLYWYRQAAGRGLQLLFYSVGIGQISSEVPQNLSASRPQDRQFILSSKKLLLSDSGFYLCAWSVFGGDGYTFGSGTRLTVV.

This sequence joins TRBV28 and TRBJ1-4, with TRBD1 matching 9 bases. This CDR3 contains 14 residues. Germline V gene data show CDR1 as MDHEN and CDR2 as SYDVKM. V was clipped by 6 bases and J by 8 bases; unmatched bases: 7. This CDR3 reads CASSTDGTGEKLFF. The CDR3 coding sequence is TGTGCCAGCAGCACCGACGGGACAGGGGAAAAACTGTTTTTT.

CDR3 sequence reads: CASSVGTSGAVGELFF. Written as DNA, the CDR3 is TGTGCCAGCAGCGTAGGGACTAGCGGGGCAGTGGGGGAGCTGTTTTTT. The chain links TRBV9 to TRBJ2-2; TRBD2 agrees at 12 bases. The germline gives CDR1 SGDLS, CDR2 YYNGEE. J was trimmed by 8 bases and V by 0 bases; bases with no gene match: 5. The CDR3 sequence is 16 residues long.

The V and J genes are TRBV5-5 and TRBJ1-1; 9 bases are shared with TRBD1. Germline CDR1 is SGHKS and CDR2 is YYEKEE (reference sequence). This CDR3 spans 15 amino acids. Trimming removed 0 bases from V and 2 bases from J; junction bases left unmatched: 2. The CDR3 is CASSLDRGLNTEAFF. CDR3 nucleotides: TGTGCCAGCAGCTTGGACAGGGGGCTAAACACTGAAGCTTTCTTT.

The chain is built from TRBV6-5 and TRBJ2-3; 9 nucleotides align to TRBD2. Germline V CDR1 and CDR2: MNHEY, SVGAGI. The CDR3 totals 15 residues. V shed 5 bases and J 3 bases; nucleotides not matched to a gene: 6. The CDR3 region has the DNA TGTGCCAGCAGTCCTACTAGCGGGCCTACAGATACGCAGTATTTT. Translated, it gives CASSPTSGPTDTQYF.

The genes are TRBV5-4 and TRBJ2-6; D call uncertain. The CDR3 runs 14 residues. V lost 4 bases to trimming and J lost 0 bases, with 5 bases between them. Germline V gives CDR1 SGHNT, CDR2 YYREEE (reference sequence). Here the CDR3 reads CASSRSSGANVLTF. CDR3 nucleotides: TGTGCCAGCAGCCGCAGCTCTGGGGCCAACGTCCTGACTTTC.

On this clone: A read error may account for a junction end that differs from germline. J is TRBJ2-4 and V is TRBV7-2; TRBD1 agrees at 7 bases. This CDR3 spans 16 amino acids. Germline CDR1 and CDR2: SGHTA and FQGNSA. The CDR3 reads CASSVTGVIQGNSQYF. The CDR3 nucleotides read TGTGCCAGCAGCGTTACAGGGGTGATTCAGGGGAACAGTCAGTACTTC.

This sequence joins TRBV10-3 and TRBJ1-3; tentative D call: TRBD1 (6 bases). The J call is doubtful: the DNA matches TRBJ2-2 better. There are 13 residues in the CDR3. The V gene's germline CDR1 is ENHRY and CDR2 SYGVKD. The CDR3 loop is CATKDSNTGELFF. CDR3 DNA sequence: TGTGCCACTAAGGACAGTAACACCGGGGAGCTGTTTTTT.

The chain joins TRBV27 to TRBJ2-7, with 9 bases fitting TRBD1. The germline V gene encodes CDR1 MNHEY and CDR2 SMNVEV (reference sequence). V lost 6 bases, J lost 6 bases, and 15 bases stayed unmatched. The CDR3 consists of 16 residues. CDR3 sequence: CASRTSPGQGISEQYF. CDR3 DNA: TGTGCCAGCAGAACCTCCCCGGGACAGGGAATCTCCGAGCAGTACTTC.

The rearrangement joins TRBV9 to TRBJ2-7, with 8 bases fitting TRBD1. V gave up 4 bases and J gave up 4 bases; unmatched junction bases: 4. Germline V gene data show CDR1 as SGDLS and CDR2 as YYNGEE. This CDR3 contains 13 residues. This CDR3 reads CASSPRTGYEQYF. The CDR3 DNA follows: TGTGCCAGCAGCCCACGGACAGGGTACGAGCAGTACTTC.

This clone appeared a few times. J is TRBJ2-5 and V is TRBV5-6; the D is unclear. CDR1 is SGHDT and CDR2 is YYEEEE in the germline V gene. The CDR3 has 13 amino acids. Trimming left V 7 bases short and J 5 bases short, with 15 bases between. CDR3 protein: CASAKDFGETQYF. The CDR3 DNA reads as TGTGCCAGCGCCAAAGACTTTGGGGAGACCCAGTACTTC.

The chain carries TRBV28 and TRBJ1-1; D gene uncertain. This CDR3 region has 14 residues. The germline V gene has CDR1 MDHEN and CDR2 SYDVKM. Trimming stripped 5 bases from V and 5 bases from J, with 15 bases between. The DNA for the CDR3 is TGTGCCAGCAGTGCACAGCCTCGGAATACTGAAGCTTTCTTT. Its translation: CASSAQPRNTEAFF.

The rearrangement links TRBV19 to TRBJ2-4; 7 bases are a match to TRBD2. V dropped 6 bases and J dropped 0; count of bases not matched to a gene: 8. This CDR3 is built from 16 residues. Germline V gives CDR1 LNHDA, CDR2 SQIVND (reference sequence). This CDR3 reads CASSHGDYQAKNIQYF. The CDR3 DNA reads as TGTGCCAGTAGCCATGGGGACTATCAAGCCAAAAACATTCAGTACTTC.